A single sample gave rise to the 32 T cell receptor beta chains below, sequenced in a study of blood T cell repertoires in COVID-19. The data were produced by immunoSEQ multiplex PCR, yet TCRdb's version contains in-frame clones alone and is incomplete. The sample lists 300,000 to 450,000 clones, approximately 81% occurring once. The sequencing input was peripheral blood. These receptors all stem from a woman aged 18-35 years with acute or convalescent COVID-19.

The chain employs TRBV19 and TRBJ1-2; possible D gene TRBD1, 5 bases. Germline CDR1 and CDR2: LNHDA and SQIVND (reference sequence). V was shortened by 0 bases and J by 6 bases, with 17 bases between the two germline ends. The CDR3 has 16 residues. The CDR3 region has the DNA TGTGCCAGTAGTATAGAAGTACAGGATATAGTAAATGGCTACACCTTC. Translated, it gives CASSIEVQDIVNGYTF.

The gene calls are TRBV5-1 and TRBJ2-3; 8 bases fit TRBD1. The germline gives CDR1 SGHRS, CDR2 YFSETQ. Unmatched junction bases numbered 11, after V lost 0 bases and J lost 5 bases. The CDR3 is 17 amino acids. The CDR3 sequence: CASSLAYAGGGEDTQYF. The CDR3 DNA follows: TGCGCCAGCAGCTTGGCGTATGCAGGGGGCGGTGAAGATACGCAGTATTTT.

J is TRBJ1-1 and V is TRBV6-5; 8 bases are shared with TRBD1. J was trimmed by 1 base and V by 6 bases; bases with no gene match: 4. The V gene's germline CDR1 is MNHEY and CDR2 SVGAGI. The CDR3 is 14 residues long. The CDR3 is CASSRTGTNTEAFF. The CDR3 region has the DNA TGTGCCAGCAGCCGGACAGGGACGAACACTGAAGCTTTCTTT.

The genes are TRBV19 and TRBJ1-2; the D is unclear. Germline CDR1 and CDR2: LNHDA and SQIVND (reference sequence). The CDR3 is 14 residues long. Trimming left V 4 bases short and J 10 bases short, with 19 bases between. This CDR3 reads CASSKVGAYLDYTF. CDR3 DNA: TGTGCCAGTAGTAAGGTGGGAGCTTACTTGGACTACACCTTC. Combining the CDR3 with reference TRBV19 and TRBJ1-2 gives the whole variable domain DGGITQSPKYLFRKEGQNVTLSCEQNLNHDAMYWYRQDPGQGLRLIYYSQIVNDFQKGDIAEGYSVSREKKESFPLTVTSAQKNPTAFYLCASSKVGAYLDYTFGSGTRLTVV.

The chain is built from TRBV28 and TRBJ1-2, with a tentative D call TRBD1 (5 bases). Germline values: CDR1 MDHEN, CDR2 SYDVKM. The CDR3 has 16 residues. The V end lost 5 bases, the J end lost 4 bases, and 20 bases lay between the germline ends. The CDR3 protein is CASSGTPGTAFYGYTF. The CDR3 DNA is TGTGCCAGCAGTGGGACTCCCGGGACGGCCTTCTATGGCTACACCTTC.

V and J are TRBV30 and TRBJ1-2; TRBD1 matches at 7 bases. J gave up 2 bases and V 0 bases, and 3 bases lay outside the gene matches. This CDR3 has 14 amino acids. Germline V CDR1 and CDR2: GTSNPN, SVGIG (reference sequence). Here the CDR3 reads CAWSVGGGNYGYTF. CDR3 DNA sequence: TGTGCCTGGAGTGTAGGAGGGGGCAACTATGGCTACACCTTC.

This rearrangement joins TRBV3-1 (or the pseudogene TRBV3-2) to TRBJ2-6; 7 positions match TRBD1. J gave up 0 bases and V 4 bases, and 9 bases lay outside the gene matches. This CDR3 is built from 18 residues. CDR1 LGHDT and CDR2 YNNKEL come from the germline V gene (reference sequence). CDR3 amino acids: CASSRTGTEISGANVLTF. DNA for the CDR3: TGTGCCAGCAGCCGGACCGGGACAGAAATCTCTGGGGCCAACGTCCTGACTTTC.

This chain joins TRBV7-9 and TRBJ1-5; 8 nucleotides line up with TRBD1. The CDR3 covers 15 residues. J lost 3 bases, V lost 5 bases, and 6 bases had no gene match. Germline V gene lookup returns CDR1 SEHNR and CDR2 FQNEAQ (reference sequence). CDR3 residues: CASSQTGGTNQPQHF. Here the CDR3 DNA reads TGTGCCAGCAGCCAAACAGGGGGTACCAATCAGCCCCAGCATTTT.

This chain connects TRBV24-1 to TRBJ1-1, with D uncertain. CDR3 length: 14 amino acids. Germline V gene lookup returns CDR1 KGHDR and CDR2 SFDVKD. V dropped 3 bases and J dropped 1 base, with 8 bases sitting between them. CDR3 loop: CATSDGRENTEAFF. CDR3 DNA: TGTGCCACCAGTGATGGACGGGAGAACACTGAAGCTTTCTTT.

This clone came up once. This sequence joins TRBV4-1 and TRBJ2-7; possibly TRBD2 for D (6 bases). Germline V gene sequence: CDR1 MGHRA, CDR2 YSYEKL. V lost 4 bases, J lost 9 bases, and 19 bases lay in between. This CDR3 is 14 amino acids long. The CDR3 sequence: CASSLEPFRERQYF. The CDR3 DNA sequence: TGCGCCAGCAGCCTAGAACCTTTCCGGGAGAGGCAGTACTTC.

This chain joins TRBV11-2 and TRBJ2-7, with D maybe TRBD2 (5 bases). Germline-derived CDR1 and CDR2 are SGHAT and FQNNGV. V lost 3 bases and J lost 3, with 15 bases in between. The CDR3 runs 15 residues. CDR3 sequence reads: CASSFSVPAHYEQYF. DNA for the CDR3: TGTGCCAGCAGCTTTAGCGTACCAGCTCACTACGAGCAGTACTTC.

The chain carries TRBV20-1 and TRBJ2-3; tentative D call: TRBD1 (6 bases). Deletions cut 3 bases from V and 5 bases from J, with 15 bases between. This CDR3 has 14 amino acids. From germline, CDR1 is DFQATT and CDR2 SNEGSKA (reference sequence). In nucleotides, the CDR3 is TGCAGTGCTAGTCGCGCGATGGGACAAGATACGCAGTATTTT. It codes for CSASRAMGQDTQYF.

The V and J genes are TRBV5-1 and TRBJ2-7; possibly TRBD2 for D (5 bases). V dropped 2 bases and J dropped 7 bases, with 13 bases sitting between them. The CDR3 has 13 residues. Germline V gene lookup returns CDR1 SGHRS and CDR2 YFSETQ. CDR3 in DNA: TGCGCCAGCAGCTTTGACTCGCCGGGGGAGCAGTACTTC. Amino acid sequence: CASSFDSPGEQYF.

The gene calls are TRBV3-1 (or the pseudogene TRBV3-2) and TRBJ2-7, with a possible D match to TRBD2 (5 bases). The germline CDR1 and CDR2 sequences are LGHDT and YNNKEL (reference sequence). Trimming removed 0 bases at V and 2 bases at J, with 11 bases between. CDR3 length equals 15 residues. DNA of the CDR3: TGTGCCAGCAGCCAAGAAATCGGGGTGACCTACGAGCAGTACTTC. Encoded protein: CASSQEIGVTYEQYF.

The rearrangement links TRBV10-2 to TRBJ2-1, with TRBD1 matching over 7 bases. V shed 6 bases, J shed 6 bases, and the junction held 8 bases outside the gene matches. This CDR3 comprises 14 residues. CDR1 and CDR2 from the germline V gene are WSHSY and SAAADI. The CDR3: CASSPMTGFNEQFF. DNA for the CDR3: TGCGCCAGCAGCCCTATGACAGGGTTCAATGAGCAGTTCTTC.

The chain recombines TRBV30 with TRBJ2-7; 7 positions agree with TRBD1. The CDR3 is 14 amino acids. CDR1 is GTSNPN, CDR2 SVGIG, per germline (reference sequence). The trim removed 3 bases at V and 5 bases at J, leaving 10 bases unmatched. The CDR3 nucleotides are TGTGCCTGGAGCCAGGGGGTGGCGTCGGACGAGCAGTACTTC. Translating gives CAWSQGVASDEQYF.

J is TRBJ1-4 and V is TRBV12-3 or TRBV12-4; the D gene is possibly TRBD1 (5 bases). Trimming took off 6 bases at V and 4 bases at J, with 6 bases between the two ends. The CDR3 covers 12 residues. CDR3 residues: CASRDNNEKLFF. The CDR3 bases are TGTGCCAGCAGGGACAATAATGAAAAACTGTTTTTT.

The genes are TRBV30 and TRBJ1-1; D is unresolved. The V end was cut by 1 base, the J end by 1 base, with 7 bases between. The CDR3 covers 13 residues. Germline CDR1 GTSNPN, CDR2 SVGIG (reference sequence). CDR3: CAWSGRQNTEAFF. In DNA form, the CDR3 reads TGTGCCTGGAGTGGTCGACAGAACACTGAAGCTTTCTTT. The whole variable domain, remainder taken from reference TRBV30 and TRBJ1-1, is SQTIHQWPATLVQPVGSPLSLECTVEGTSNPNLYWYRQAAGRGLQLLFYSVGIGQISSEVPQNLSASRPQDRQFILSSKKLLLSDSGFYLCAWSGRQNTEAFFGQGTRLTVV.

This clone was counted a few times. This same CDR3 is encoded by further DNA sequences in the sample. The chain couples TRBV11-2 to TRBJ2-5; 7 positions agree with TRBD1. The CDR3 runs 14 residues. Trimming took 3 bases from V and 5 from J; bases not matched to a gene: 6. Germline CDR1 SGHAT, CDR2 FQNNGV. CDR3 sequence: CASSFNRGKETQYF. In nucleotides, the CDR3 is TGTGCCAGCAGCTTCAACAGGGGCAAGGAGACCCAGTACTTC.

V is TRBV7-9 and J is TRBJ2-3, with D possibly being TRBD2 (5 bases). The germline V gene encodes CDR1 SEHNR and CDR2 FQNEAQ (reference sequence). The V gene lost 1 base and the J gene lost 3 bases, with 11 bases spanning the gap. The CDR3 runs to 15 residues. This CDR3 reads CASSLVNGVTDTQYF. CDR3 sequence (DNA): TGTGCCAGCAGCTTAGTCAACGGGGTTACAGATACGCAGTATTTT.

This clone was observed once. The chain employs TRBV15 and TRBJ2-3, with 9 bases fitting TRBD2. The V segment lost 1 base and the J segment 4 bases; nucleotides outside the gene matches: 6. CDR1 is LNHNV and CDR2 is YYDKDF in the germline V gene (reference sequence). The CDR3 extends over 16 amino acids. As DNA, the CDR3 is TGTGCCACCAGCAGAGTTGGGACTAGCCCCCCAGATACGCAGTATTTT. It translates to CATSRVGTSPPDTQYF.

The genes are TRBV13 and TRBJ1-2; TRBD1 is a possible D gene (6 bases). V was cut by 4 bases and J by 6 bases, with 18 bases left in between. There are 15 residues in the CDR3. Germline V lookup: CDR1 PRHDT, CDR2 FYEKMQ (reference sequence). The CDR3 reads CASSSAGASRDGYTF. As DNA, the CDR3 is TGTGCCAGCAGCTCAGCAGGGGCCTCCAGGGATGGCTACACCTTC. The full variable domain, completed using reference TRBV13 and TRBJ1-2, is AAGVIQSPRHLIKEKRETATLKCYPIPRHDTVYWYQQGPGQDPQFLISFYEKMQSDKGSIPDRFSAQQFSDYHSELNMSSLELGDSALYFCASSSAGASRDGYTFGSGTRLTVV.

This sequence joins TRBV5-1 and TRBJ1-1, with 11 nucleotides matching TRBD1. This CDR3 contains 18 residues. Germline V gene lookup returns CDR1 SGHRS and CDR2 YFSETQ. With 1 base clipped from V and 4 bases from J, the junction kept 12 bases outside the gene matches. CDR3 DNA sequence: TGCGCCAGCAGCTTGACACTTAAGGACAGGGGGCGAATCACTGAAGCTTTCTTT. Translated: CASSLTLKDRGRITEAFF.

CDR3 sequence (DNA): TGTGCCAGCAGTAGAGACAGGGGGCGAGGAGGCTACACCTTC. It encodes CASSRDRGRGGYTF. The chain employs TRBV3-1 (or the pseudogene TRBV3-2) and TRBJ1-2; 10 nucleotides align to TRBD1. Germline lookup yields CDR1 LGHDT and CDR2 YNNKEL (reference sequence). This CDR3 has 14 residues. The V and J ends lost 6 bases and 8 bases, in that order; junction bases with no gene match: 9.

The chain carries TRBV2 and TRBJ1-5; D remains unclear. Trimming stripped 8 bases from V and 0 bases from J, with 8 bases between. The CDR3 covers 13 residues. Germline CDR1 reads SNHLY; CDR2 reads FYNNEI. The CDR3 DNA reads as TGTGCCAGCGGGCAGGATAGCAATCAGCCCCAGCATTTT. It specifies CASGQDSNQPQHF.

This clone was counted many times. The same CDR3 is also encoded by other DNA sequences in this sample. The V and J genes are TRBV6-6 and TRBJ1-6; weak D call: TRBD1 (6 bases). Trimming took off 5 bases at V and 10 bases at J, with 12 bases between the two ends. The germline CDR1 and CDR2 sequences are MNHNY and SVGAGI (reference sequence). The CDR3 contains 13 residues. In nucleotides, the CDR3 is TGTGCCAGCAGTCCCACAGGGATCTCACCCCTCCACTTT. Protein sequence: CASSPTGISPLHF.

The chain employs TRBV5-6 and TRBJ1-2; D is undetermined. The germline CDR1 and CDR2 sequences are SGHDT and YYEEEE. Trimming removed 3 bases at V and 0 bases at J, with 6 bases between. The CDR3 runs to 13 residues. CDR3 nucleotide sequence: TGTGCCAGCAGCTATACAGCTAACTATGGCTACACCTTC. Translated: CASSYTANYGYTF.

This clone came up once. This chain joins TRBV28 and TRBJ1-2; possibly TRBD1 for D (6 bases). The ends were cut back, 2 bases at V and 4 bases at J, with 14 bases in the middle. Germline CDR1 reads MDHEN; CDR2 reads SYDVKM. The CDR3 has 15 amino acids. The CDR3, as DNA: TGTGCCAGCAGTTTAATGAACAGGGAAACCTATGGCTACACCTTC. It codes for CASSLMNRETYGYTF.

This clone was seen only a few times. The rearrangement links TRBV2 to TRBJ1-1, with D perhaps TRBD1 (6 bases). Germline V gene lookup returns CDR1 SNHLY and CDR2 FYNNEI. Trimming stripped 1 base from V and 3 bases from J, with 15 bases between. The CDR3 sequence is 16 residues long. For the CDR3, the DNA is TGTGCCAGCAGTGAAGGGGCAGGGGTAGGTGACACTGAAGCTTTCTTT. It translates to CASSEGAGVGDTEAFF.

V and J are TRBV5-1 and TRBJ2-7; perhaps TRBD1 as D (7 bases). This CDR3 is built from 14 residues. Germline V gene sequence: CDR1 SGHRS, CDR2 YFSETQ. V shed 4 bases and J shed 1 base, with 12 bases lying between them. Here the CDR3 DNA reads TGCGCCAGCAGCCTACAGGGGAGGTCCTACGAGCAGTACTTC. The encoded protein is CASSLQGRSYEQYF.

The rearrangement joins TRBV18 to TRBJ2-5; no reliable D call. The CDR3 loop spans 13 amino acids. V was cut by 4 bases and J by 3 bases, with 9 bases left in between. Germline-derived CDR1 and CDR2 are KGHSH and LQKENI. As DNA, the CDR3 is TGTGCCAGCTCACGTGGCACAAAAGAGACCCAGTACTTC. Translated, it gives CASSRGTKETQYF.

The CDR3 DNA reads TGTGCCAGCAGGAAACAGGGACGGCGCAGTCTCACTGAAGCTTTCTTT. Its translation: CASRKQGRRSLTEAFF. The V call is TRBV7-3, the J call TRBJ1-1; a weak D match, TRBD1 (6 bases). This CDR3 region has 16 residues. V was trimmed by 6 bases and J by 4 bases, leaving 21 bases between them. Germline CDR1 reads SGHTA; CDR2 reads FQGTGA.